This note documents a single T cell receptor beta chain sequence. The sample holds one count of this clone. The antigen it recognizes is unknown. Nothing much larger sits one base from this clone, and base qualities are not available. The library came from the immunoSEQ multiplex PCR assay. Rearranged TCR beta chain sequences were amplified using the hsTCRB Kit according to the manufacturer's protocol. TCRB libraries were sequenced on an Illumina MiSeq. As for the original processing: Demultiplexing, trimming and gene mapping were performed with the kit vendor's proprietary platform. The immuneACCESS repertoire file appears here via TCRdb, limited to in-frame rearrangements. These files lack a portion of the clones; in checked studies, under half of the deficit traces to unresolved V genes, and the cause of the others is not known. D and trimming come from the DNA, and the V and J calls and clone size come from that table. The sample has tens of thousands of clones on record, just under 90% of them singletons. In total, the top ten clones hold 4.5% to 6% of the sample.

The sample belongs to a study of a mutant IDH1 vaccine in newly diagnosed glioma (dated by TCRdb to the early 2020s). Study-wide context: Patients were given eight vaccinations, in weeks 1, 3, 5, 7, 11, 15, 19 and 23, which matched visits V03 through V10. Vaccination started 4-6 weeks after radiotherapy alone, or was given together with temozolomide cycles in the groups whose treatment included chemotherapy. The roughly 32 treated patients were approximately 62% male and about 38% female, with a mean age of roughly 42 years. Prior to enrollment, standard therapy consisting of radiotherapy alone, temozolomide alone, or radiochemotherapy with temozolomide had been administered to patients, with the combination being received by most patients. Six visits were used for peripheral blood collection: V03 (baseline), V05, V07, V10, V12 and V13. For exploratory analyses, around 26 treated patients had longitudinal TCRB deep sequencing done wherever samples were available.

Points the paper makes about the study in general: Availability determined which PBMC samples were chosen for TCRB deep sequencing. No apparent relationship was observed between pseudoprogression and alterations in the top peripheral T cell clonotypes detected by TCRB sequencing. The authors noted that analyses of patient blood samples could not be reproduced because of sample limitations. Immune responses induced by the vaccine were seen in over 80% of patients across multiple MHC alleles.

The sample's time point label, decoded: week 11, during vaccination. A 20-mer mutant IDH1 peptide at 300 micrograms in Montanide made up each vaccine dose, which was injected subcutaneously together with topical imiquimod. The donors had newly diagnosed IDH1-mutant astrocytomas of WHO grade 3 or 4 that showed loss of nuclear ATRX. The samples were drawn from NOA16, a multicentre, single-arm, open-label phase I trial in Germany that tested a mutant IDH1 peptide vaccine in humans for the first time. Genomic DNA for TCRB sequencing was extracted from EDTA blood using the DNeasy Blood and Tissue Kit. The CDR3 covers 12 residues, taking in both the cysteine and the phenylalanine. Of all the DNA, just the CDR3 is kept, 36 bases in frame from base 1. Looking up the germline V gene (reference sequence) yields CDR1 LNHNV and CDR2 YYDKDF. V and J lose 4 bases and 4 bases, and a span of 8 bases separates them.

The receptor was derived from a woman aged 35 to 49 with glioma. The sequenced sample was PBMCs, obtained from a glioma patient whose treatment included an IDH1 peptide vaccine. This sequence uses TRBV15 and TRBJ2-7, with no confident D gene call. The nucleotide sequence is TGTGCCACCAGCAACCCTGGGTACGAGCAGTACTTC. Translated, it reads CATSNPGYEQYF.